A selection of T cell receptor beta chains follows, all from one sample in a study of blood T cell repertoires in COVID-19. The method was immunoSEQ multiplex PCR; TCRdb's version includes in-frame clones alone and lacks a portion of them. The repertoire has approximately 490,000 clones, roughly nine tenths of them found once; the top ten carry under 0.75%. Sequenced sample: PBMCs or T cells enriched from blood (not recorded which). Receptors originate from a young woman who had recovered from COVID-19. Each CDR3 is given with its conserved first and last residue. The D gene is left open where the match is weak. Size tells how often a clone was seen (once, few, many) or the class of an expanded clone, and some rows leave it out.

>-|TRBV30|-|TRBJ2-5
CAWSGGTGPFQETQYF
TGTGCCTGGAGTGGGGGAACAGGGCCTTTCCAAGAGACCCAGTACTTC
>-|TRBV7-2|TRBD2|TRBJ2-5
CASSSQLAGGQETQYF
TGTGCCAGCAGCTCTCAATTAGCGGGGGGACAAGAGACCCAGTACTTC
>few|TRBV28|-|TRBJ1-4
CASRDRRKEKLFF
TGTGCCAGCCGCGACAGAAGGAAAGAAAAACTGTTTTTT
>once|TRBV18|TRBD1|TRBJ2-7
CASSPALGTGPYEQYF
TGTGCCAGCTCACCCGCGTTAGGGACAGGGCCCTACGAGCAGTACTTC
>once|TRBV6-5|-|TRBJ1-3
CASSRDISGNTIYF
TGTGCCAGCAGCCGAGACATATCCGGAAACACCATATATTTT
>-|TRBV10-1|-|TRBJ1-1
CASSELGLNTEAFF
TGCGCCAGCAGTGAGTTGGGCCTGAACACTGAAGCTTTCTTT
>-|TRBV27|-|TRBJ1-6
CASSFTGRYSPLHF
TGTGCCAGCAGTTTTACGGGGAGATATTCACCCCTCCACTTT
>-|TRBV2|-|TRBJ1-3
CASSGEVGNTIYF
TGTGCCAGCAGTGGGGAGGTTGGAAACACCATATATTTT
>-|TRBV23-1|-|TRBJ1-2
CASSQQGFNYGYTF
TGCGCCAGCAGTCAACAGGGGTTTAACTATGGCTACACCTTC
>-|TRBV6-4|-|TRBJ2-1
CASSEFMTPGTSQFF
TGTGCCAGCAGTGAATTTATGACCCCCGGGACTTCCCAGTTCTTC
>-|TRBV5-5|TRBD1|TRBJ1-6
CASSSRTGGVSSPLHF
TGTGCCAGCAGCTCCCGGACAGGGGGAGTGAGCTCACCCCTCCACTTT
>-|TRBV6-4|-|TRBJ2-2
CASSDTYRRSNTGELFF
TGTGCCAGCAGTGACACATACAGGCGATCGAACACCGGGGAGCTGTTTTTT
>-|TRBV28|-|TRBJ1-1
CASCKSQETEAFF
TGTGCCAGCTGTAAGTCACAGGAGACTGAAGCTTTCTTT
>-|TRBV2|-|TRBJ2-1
CASSEVSGNEQFF
TGTGCCAGCAGTGAAGTGTCGGGGAATGAGCAGTTCTTC
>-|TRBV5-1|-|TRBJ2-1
CASDQVGGGGYNEQFF
TGCGCCAGCGACCAGGTCGGAGGGGGGGGCTACAATGAGCAGTTCTTC
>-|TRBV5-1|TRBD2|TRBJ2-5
CASSLVAGGRGETQYF
TGCGCCAGCAGCTTGGTAGCGGGGGGGCGCGGAGAGACCCAGTACTTC
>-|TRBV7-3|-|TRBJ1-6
CASSLTGRGDSPLHF
TGTGCCAGCAGCTTAACAGGTCGGGGGGATTCACCCCTCCACTTT
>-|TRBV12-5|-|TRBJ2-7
CASGTSSYEQYF
TGTGCTAGTGGTACTAGCTCCTACGAGCAGTACTTC
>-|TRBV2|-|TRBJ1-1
CASTVTRLENTEAFF
TGTGCCAGCACGGTCACTAGGCTCGAAAACACTGAAGCTTTCTTT
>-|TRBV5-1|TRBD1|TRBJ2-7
CASSSGTGKSYEQYF
TGCGCCAGCAGCTCTGGGACAGGGAAGAGCTACGAGCAGTACTTC
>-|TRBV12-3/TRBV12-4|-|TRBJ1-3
CASRPGSGNTIYF
TGTGCCAGCAGGCCAGGCTCTGGAAACACCATATATTTT
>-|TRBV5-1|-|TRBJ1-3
CASSWGTGLNTIYF
TGCGCCAGCAGCTGGGGGACGGGACTTAACACCATATATTTT
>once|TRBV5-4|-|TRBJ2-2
CASSSATGLYTGELFF
TGTGCCAGCAGCTCAGCGACAGGCCTTTACACCGGGGAGCTGTTTTTT
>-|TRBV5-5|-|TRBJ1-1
CASSFRGGENTEAFF
TGTGCCAGCAGCTTTCGGGGAGGGGAGAACACTGAAGCTTTCTTT
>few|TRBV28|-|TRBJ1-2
CASSSGLSYGYTF
TGTGCCAGCAGTTCAGGGCTGAGCTATGGCTACACCTTC
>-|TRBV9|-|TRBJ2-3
CASSVGGPSTDTQYF
TGTGCCAGCAGCGTAGGGGGGCCCAGCACAGATACGCAGTATTTT
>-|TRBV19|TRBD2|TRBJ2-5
CASRPGTSETQYF
TGTGCCAGTAGACCCGGGACTAGCGAGACCCAGTACTTC
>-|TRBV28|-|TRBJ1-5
CATRAEKRQPQHF
TGTGCGACGAGGGCCGAAAAAAGGCAGCCCCAGCATTTT
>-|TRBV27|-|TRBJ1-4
CASSPWGGNEKLFF
TGTGCCAGCAGCCCCTGGGGAGGCAATGAAAAACTGTTTTTT
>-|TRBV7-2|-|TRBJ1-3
CASSPLTQGNTIYF
TGTGCCAGCAGCCCCCTCACACAGGGAAACACCATATATTTT
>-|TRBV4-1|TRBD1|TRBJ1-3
CASSQDNTGTGGNTIYF
TGCGCCAGCAGCCAAGATAACACCGGGACAGGGGGAAACACCATATATTTT
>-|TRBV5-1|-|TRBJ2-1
CASSLEGGNYNEQFF
TGCGCCAGCAGCTTGGAAGGAGGGAACTACAATGAGCAGTTCTTC
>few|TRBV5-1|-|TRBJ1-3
CASKGGESGNTIYF
TGCGCCAGCAAGGGGGGGGAGTCTGGAAACACCATATATTTT
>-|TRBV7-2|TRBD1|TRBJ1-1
CASSLAGGAGTEAFF
TGTGCCAGCAGCTTGGCAGGGGGCGCGGGCACTGAAGCTTTCTTT
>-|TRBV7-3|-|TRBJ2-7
CASSLAAGDPYEQYF
TGTGCCAGCAGCTTGGCCGCCGGGGATCCCTACGAGCAGTACTTC
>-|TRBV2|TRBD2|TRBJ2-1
CASSWGGNEQFF
TGTGCCAGCAGTTGGGGGGGGAATGAGCAGTTCTTC
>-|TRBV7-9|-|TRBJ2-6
CASSSQATSGANVLTF
TGTGCCAGCAGCTCCCAGGCGACCTCTGGGGCCAACGTCCTGACTTTC